Sequencing of this T cell receptor (beta chain) was carried out in a study of blood T cell repertoires in COVID-19. Study background: Two consecutive negative NP/OP PCR tests, clearance, or resolved symptoms defined Cohort 3 recovery.

Source study methods: Counts of nucleated cells, estimated from reference gene primer amplification, were obtained. Profiled with immunoSEQ multiplex PCR; TCRdb holds only in-frame clones, not every one. From that table come the V and J calls and clone size; the DNA was used to work out D and trimming. The sample yields 330,000 or so clones, about 89% seen once. Researchers sorted participants into cohorts using their self-reported clinical history. CDR1 SGHRS and CDR2 YFSETQ come from the germline V gene. CDR3 length: 12 residues. The V end was cut by 0 bases, the J end by 8 bases, with 5 bases between.

The rearrangement uses TRBV5-1 and TRBJ2-2, with D uncertain. The specimen sequenced was PBMCs or T cells enriched from blood (not recorded which). The receptor was isolated from a man aged 35 to 55 in a cohort exposed to, infected with or recovered from COVID-19 (not recorded which). Written as DNA, the CDR3 is TGCGCCAGCAGCTTGGATTCTGGGGAGCTGTTTTTT. It translates to CASSLDSGELFF.